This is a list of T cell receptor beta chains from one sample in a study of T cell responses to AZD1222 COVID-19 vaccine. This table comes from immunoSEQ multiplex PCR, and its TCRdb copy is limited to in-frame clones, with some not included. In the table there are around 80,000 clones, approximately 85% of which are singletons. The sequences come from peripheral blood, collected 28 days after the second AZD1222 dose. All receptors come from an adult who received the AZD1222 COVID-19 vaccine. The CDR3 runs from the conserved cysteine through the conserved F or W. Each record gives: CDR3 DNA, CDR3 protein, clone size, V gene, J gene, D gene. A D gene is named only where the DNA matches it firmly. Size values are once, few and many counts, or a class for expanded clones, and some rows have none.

TGCGCCAGCAGCTTGGCCGAAAGGGGGCTGATGGGGTACGAGCAGTACTTC	CASSLAERGLMGYEQYF	NA	TRBV5-1	TRBJ2-7	TRBD1
TGTGCCAGCAGTTTTGGATACACTGAAGCTTTCTTT	CASSFGYTEAFF	NA	TRBV27	TRBJ1-1	NA
TGCGCCAGCAGCTTGGCCGTCTGGGACAGTAATTCACCCCTCCACTTT	CASSLAVWDSNSPLHF	NA	TRBV5-1	TRBJ1-6	TRBD1
TGTGCCAGCAGTTGGGTTGGGACCGTGAACACTGAAGCTTTCTTT	CASSWVGTVNTEAFF	NA	TRBV6-2/TRBV6-3	TRBJ1-1	NA
TGTGCCAGCAGTGAACGCAGGAGTAATGAAAAACTGTTTTTT	CASSERRSNEKLFF	medium-sized	TRBV2	TRBJ1-4	NA
TGCGCCAGCAGCCAAGAGTTTCGACAATTCGGCGCAGATACGCAGTATTTT	CASSQEFRQFGADTQYF	NA	TRBV4-1	TRBJ2-3	NA
TGTGCCAGCAGTTCTTACTACGAGCAGTACTTC	CASSSYYEQYF	NA	TRBV2	TRBJ2-7	NA
TGTGCCAGCAAGTCTCCGGGTAATGTAGGCGAGCAGTACTTC	CASKSPGNVGEQYF	NA	TRBV2	TRBJ2-7	NA
TGTGCCAGCAGCTTACGGGGATGGGACACCGGGGAGCTGTTTTTT	CASSLRGWDTGELFF	NA	TRBV11-2	TRBJ2-2	NA
TGCGCCAGCAGCCAAGATGAGGGGAGATTGGCAGATACGCAGTATTTT	CASSQDEGRLADTQYF	NA	TRBV4-1	TRBJ2-3	NA
TGTGCCAGCAGCCAACAGAATCTAAATGAAAAACTGTTTTTT	CASSQQNLNEKLFF	NA	TRBV3-1/TRBV3-2	TRBJ1-4	NA
TGCGCCAGCAGCCCCGGGGTGGGCACGAGCACCGGGGAGCTGTTTTTT	CASSPGVGTSTGELFF	NA	TRBV10-1	TRBJ2-2	NA
TGTGCCAGCAGCCAGACTAGCGGGGAGCTGTTTTTT	CASSQTSGELFF	NA	TRBV13	TRBJ2-2	NA
TGCGCCAGCAGTGAGGCTCAAACCACCGGGGAGCTGTTTTTT	CASSEAQTTGELFF	NA	TRBV10-1	TRBJ2-2	NA
TGTGCCAGCAGCTTAGGGCATATTGAAAAACTGTTTTTT	CASSLGHIEKLFF	NA	TRBV7-8	TRBJ1-4	NA
TGTGCCAGCAGCGTAGCCTTTCAGGGAGGCGACACTGAAGCTTTCTTT	CASSVAFQGGDTEAFF	NA	TRBV9	TRBJ1-1	NA